The text below deals with one T cell receptor (beta chain). This CDR3 contains 15 residues. V lost 5 bases and J lost 9, with 22 bases in between. Germline values: CDR1 MNHEY, CDR2 SMNVEV (reference sequence). This sample is drawn from a study of blood T cell repertoires in COVID-19. Overall study: Sites across the United States, Italy and Spain contributed samples from acute and convalescent COVID-19. PBMCs, B-cell-depleted T cells, or T cells provided the cDNA or gDNA that made up the material.

Libraries were prepared by immunoSEQ multiplex PCR; TCRdb keeps only in-frame clonotypes and omits some of them. The table includes about 380,000 clones, 88% detected once. The V call is TRBV27, the J call TRBJ1-1, with D perhaps matching TRBD1 (5 bases). The TCR sequence derives from a woman aged 18-35 years who had recovered from COVID-19. The specimen was PBMCs or T cells enriched from blood (not recorded which). The CDR3 nucleotides read TGTGCCAGCAGTCCCCTCCAGGGTCCTTCGAATCAAGCTTTCTTT. It translates to CASSPLQGPSNQAFF.